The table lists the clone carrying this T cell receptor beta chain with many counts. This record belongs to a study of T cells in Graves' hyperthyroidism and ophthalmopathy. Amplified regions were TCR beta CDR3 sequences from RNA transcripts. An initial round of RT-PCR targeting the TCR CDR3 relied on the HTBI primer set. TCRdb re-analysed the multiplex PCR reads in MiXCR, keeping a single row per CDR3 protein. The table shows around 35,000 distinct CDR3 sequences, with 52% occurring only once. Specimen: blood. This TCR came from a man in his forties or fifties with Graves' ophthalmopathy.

CDR3 region: CASSSPGGAGYTF. In DNA form, the CDR3 reads TGTGCCAGCAGCTCCCCCGGGGGGGCTGGCTACACCTTC. The chain joins TRBV7-8 to TRBJ1-2; tentatively, D is TRBD1 (6 bases). V lost 4 bases and J 7 bases, leaving 13 bases between the germline ends. Germline V gene sequence: CDR1 SGHVS, CDR2 FQNEAQ. This CDR3 spans 13 amino acids.